Sequencing of this T cell receptor beta chain was carried out in a study of shared clonotypes between healthy human individuals. Study-level results: Between a few donors, naive CD4 clonotypes were shared at a level of around 5.1%.

Clones were sequenced by immunoSEQ multiplex PCR, and TCRdb holds only the in-frame ones, with some missing. Among about 1.1 million clones listed, approximately 80% were seen once. This clone was detected only a few times. Its specificity is not known. The CDR3 runs 10 residues. The V gene's germline CDR1 is MNHEY and CDR2 SMNVEV (reference sequence). V lost 11 bases to trimming and J lost 7 bases, with 11 bases between them. This rearrangement joins TRBV27 to TRBJ1-1; no reliable D call. Sequencing input: memory CD4+ T cells from PBMCs. Indicated subset: CD45RA-negative fraction. This receptor was identified in a man aged 18 to 29 in good health. Some clones in this sample may be carry-over from other donors' samples. DNA for the CDR3: TGTGCCGCCAGCCTTGGTGAAGCTTTCTTT. Translating it yields CAASLGEAFF.